This TCR beta chain derives from a study of glioma-infiltrating T cells. Overall study findings and caveats: Above-expected tissue-blood divergence occurred in all gliomas, most in low-grade ones.

This clonotype was recorded many times. Its matching antigen is unknown. From germline, CDR1 is SEHNR and CDR2 FQNEAQ (reference sequence). This CDR3 region has 16 residues. The V and J ends lost 4 bases and 0 bases respectively, with 15 bases between them. Amplification of TCR alpha and beta CDR3 regions from RNA used iRepertoire nested multiplex PCR. Input was roughly 100-450 ng of tissue mRNA or PBMC total RNA. TCRdb redid the calling of the multiplex PCR reads with MiXCR, one entry per CDR3 protein. Among tens of thousands of distinct CDR3 sequences listed, 35% to 50% were seen once. The clonotype originates from a human donor with low-grade glioma or glioblastoma, undergoing nonglioma brain surgery, or in good health (not recorded which). V and J are TRBV7-9 and TRBJ1-2; D possibly corresponds to TRBD1 (6 bases). The sample consisted of glioma tissue, nonneoplastic brain tissue, or PBMCs (not recorded which). CDR3 sequence reads: CASSSIGQRANYGYTF. The CDR3 DNA follows: TGTGCCAGCAGCTCGATCGGACAGAGAGCTAACTATGGCTACACCTTC.